This TCR beta chain comes out of a study of T cell changes during pregnancy in multiple sclerosis. The CDR3 contains 16 residues. V was pared by 4 bases and J by 4 bases, with 8 bases of the junction left unmatched. CDR1 is SGDLS and CDR2 is YYNGEE in the germline V gene. This clone was recorded only once. Libraries were prepared by immunoSEQ multiplex PCR; TCRdb keeps only in-frame clonotypes and omits some of them. The sample contains about 98,000 clones, just over 90% of which appear only once. The sequences come from peripheral blood, collected after pregnancy. The V call is TRBV9, the J call TRBJ2-1, with TRBD2 identical over 10 bases. This TCR derives from a female donor in good health, enrolled as a control in a pregnancy study. The CDR3 region is CASSSRSGGPYNEQFF. The DNA for the CDR3 is TGTGCCAGCAGCTCTCGTAGCGGGGGGCCTTACAATGAGCAGTTCTTC.